The rows below give T cell receptor beta chains drawn from one sample of a study of cytomegalovirus exposure and HLA in healthy donors. Some clones are missing from TCRdb's copy, which holds only in-frame ones; the method was immunoSEQ multiplex PCR. The sample yields under 200,000 clones, about four fifths seen once. Sequenced: PBMCs. The receptors shown here come from a woman aged 50 to 60 in good health and CMV-seropositive. Both conserved end residues are part of each CDR3. The order of the fields is CDR3 DNA, CDR3 protein, CDR3 length, J gene, clone size, V gene, D gene. D genes are given only for firm matches. Expanded clones get a size class; other rows say once, few or many, or leave the size out.

CDR3 DNA: TGTGCCAGCTCATGGACAGGGGGAGATGAAAAACTGTTTTTT; CDR3 protein: CASSWTGGDEKLFF; CDR3 length: 14; J gene: TRBJ1-4; clone size: -; V gene: TRBV18; D gene: TRBD1
CDR3 DNA: TGTGCCAGCAGCCCTTCTCTTAGCGGGAGGTCCCATGAGCAGTTCTTC; CDR3 protein: CASSPSLSGRSHEQFF; CDR3 length: 16; J gene: TRBJ2-1; clone size: -; V gene: TRBV7-2; D gene: TRBD2
CDR3 DNA: TGTGCCAGCAGCCCGCCCCCCGGGACACATGCAACTAATGAAAAACTGTTTTTT; CDR3 protein: CASSPPPGTHATNEKLFF; CDR3 length: 18; J gene: TRBJ1-4; clone size: -; V gene: TRBV7-6; D gene: -
CDR3 DNA: TGTGCCAGCAGCCAAGGCAGGGGAAACACCATATATTTT; CDR3 protein: CASSQGRGNTIYF; CDR3 length: 13; J gene: TRBJ1-3; clone size: once; V gene: TRBV14; D gene: -
CDR3 DNA: TGCGCCAGCAGCCAAGATTTCGCAGCGGGGGCCAATGAGCAGTTCTTC; CDR3 protein: CASSQDFAAGANEQFF; CDR3 length: 16; J gene: TRBJ2-1; clone size: -; V gene: TRBV4-3; D gene: TRBD2
CDR3 DNA: TGCGCCAGCAGGAGGGAGGCCCACTATGGCTACACCTTC; CDR3 protein: CASRREAHYGYTF; CDR3 length: 13; J gene: TRBJ1-2; clone size: -; V gene: TRBV5-1; D gene: -
CDR3 DNA: TGTGCCAGTAGTATCTTCGGTTATGGCTACACCTTC; CDR3 protein: CASSIFGYGYTF; CDR3 length: 12; J gene: TRBJ1-2; clone size: -; V gene: TRBV19; D gene: -
CDR3 DNA: TGTGCCAGTAGTATCTTTACAGGCCGCTATGGCTACACCTTC; CDR3 protein: CASSIFTGRYGYTF; CDR3 length: 14; J gene: TRBJ1-2; clone size: -; V gene: TRBV19; D gene: -
CDR3 DNA: TGTGCCAGCATTCCCCATTGGACAGGGTCGAGTGGCTACACCTTC; CDR3 protein: CASIPHWTGSSGYTF; CDR3 length: 15; J gene: TRBJ1-2; clone size: -; V gene: TRBV2; D gene: TRBD1
CDR3 DNA: TGTGCCAGCAGTAAGCGAGGTGAAGCTTTCTTT; CDR3 protein: CASSKRGEAFF; CDR3 length: 11; J gene: TRBJ1-1; clone size: -; V gene: TRBV6-5; D gene: -
CDR3 DNA: TGCAGCGTTGAAGGGGGCGGCTACGAGCAGTACTTC; CDR3 protein: CSVEGGGYEQYF; CDR3 length: 12; J gene: TRBJ2-7; clone size: -; V gene: TRBV29-1; D gene: -
CDR3 DNA: TGTGCCAGCAGCCCTACCGGGACAGCAAAAGAGACCCAGTACTTC; CDR3 protein: CASSPTGTAKETQYF; CDR3 length: 15; J gene: TRBJ2-5; clone size: -; V gene: TRBV9; D gene: TRBD1
CDR3 DNA: TGTGCCAGCAGCTTCCACAGAAGAAGCTCCTATAATTCACCCCTCCACTTT; CDR3 protein: CASSFHRRSSYNSPLHF; CDR3 length: 17; J gene: TRBJ1-6; clone size: -; V gene: TRBV7-2; D gene: -
CDR3 DNA: TGTGCCAGCTCCATGGGAGAGTACGAGCAGTACTTC; CDR3 protein: CASSMGEYEQYF; CDR3 length: 12; J gene: TRBJ2-7; clone size: once; V gene: TRBV11-3; D gene: -
CDR3 DNA: TGTGCCAGCAGTTCCCCCAGGGACAGGGGAAGTAATCAGCCCCAGCATTTT; CDR3 protein: CASSSPRDRGSNQPQHF; CDR3 length: 17; J gene: TRBJ1-5; clone size: -; V gene: TRBV28; D gene: TRBD1
CDR3 DNA: TGTGCCAGCAGTTCCGCAGGGGGCGCCTACGAGCAGTACTTC; CDR3 protein: CASSSAGGAYEQYF; CDR3 length: 14; J gene: TRBJ2-7; clone size: -; V gene: TRBV6-1; D gene: TRBD1
CDR3 DNA: TGTGCCAGCAGCAGAGAAGGGCTAGCGGGAGGGGAGACCCAGTACTTC; CDR3 protein: CASSREGLAGGETQYF; CDR3 length: 16; J gene: TRBJ2-5; clone size: -; V gene: TRBV9; D gene: TRBD2
CDR3 DNA: TGTGCCACCCGGGGGACTAGCGGGACTCGCCAAGAGACCCAGTACTTC; CDR3 protein: CATRGTSGTRQETQYF; CDR3 length: 16; J gene: TRBJ2-5; clone size: -; V gene: TRBV19; D gene: TRBD2
CDR3 DNA: TGTGCCAGCAGTTCCAGGACAGTAAATCAGCCCCAGCATTTT; CDR3 protein: CASSSRTVNQPQHF; CDR3 length: 14; J gene: TRBJ1-5; clone size: -; V gene: TRBV27; D gene: -
CDR3 DNA: TGTGCCAGCAGTTTGGCGGCAGGGGGTACCTACGAGCAGTACTTC; CDR3 protein: CASSLAAGGTYEQYF; CDR3 length: 15; J gene: TRBJ2-7; clone size: once; V gene: TRBV28; D gene: TRBD1
CDR3 DNA: TGTGCCAGCAGCCCAGGCAGGCCCTACAATGAGCAGTTCTTC; CDR3 protein: CASSPGRPYNEQFF; CDR3 length: 14; J gene: TRBJ2-1; clone size: -; V gene: TRBV11-2; D gene: -
CDR3 DNA: TGTGCCAGCAGAAAGTTTGAGTCACCCCTCCACTTT; CDR3 protein: CASRKFESPLHF; CDR3 length: 12; J gene: TRBJ1-6; clone size: -; V gene: TRBV28; D gene: -
CDR3 DNA: TGCGCCAGCAGCTTCCGACTAGCGGGGGCAGATACGCAGTATTTT; CDR3 protein: CASSFRLAGADTQYF; CDR3 length: 15; J gene: TRBJ2-3; clone size: -; V gene: TRBV5-1; D gene: TRBD2
CDR3 DNA: TGTGCCAGCAGTTTATCCACAGGGTCAACTGAAGCTTTCTTT; CDR3 protein: CASSLSTGSTEAFF; CDR3 length: 14; J gene: TRBJ1-1; clone size: -; V gene: TRBV28; D gene: -
CDR3 DNA: TGCAGCGTTAGGACTTCTAACTATGGCTACACCTTC; CDR3 protein: CSVRTSNYGYTF; CDR3 length: 12; J gene: TRBJ1-2; clone size: -; V gene: TRBV29-1; D gene: -
CDR3 DNA: TGTGCCAGCAGCGTAGGCGAGGCGGGGGGACAGCGAGCTTTCTTT; CDR3 protein: CASSVGEAGGQRAFF; CDR3 length: 15; J gene: TRBJ1-1; clone size: -; V gene: TRBV9; D gene: TRBD1
CDR3 DNA: TGTGCCAGCAGCATTGAGGGACTAGCGGGAGACCAAGAGACCCAGTACTTC; CDR3 protein: CASSIEGLAGDQETQYF; CDR3 length: 17; J gene: TRBJ2-5; clone size: -; V gene: TRBV5-4; D gene: TRBD2
CDR3 DNA: TGCGCCAGCAGCAAGGACATACCCTACGAGCAGTACTTC; CDR3 protein: CASSKDIPYEQYF; CDR3 length: 13; J gene: TRBJ2-7; clone size: few; V gene: TRBV5-1; D gene: -
CDR3 DNA: TGTGCCAGCAGACCACAGGGGGGCACGTACAATGAGCAGTTCTTC; CDR3 protein: CASRPQGGTYNEQFF; CDR3 length: 15; J gene: TRBJ2-1; clone size: -; V gene: TRBV6-5; D gene: TRBD1
CDR3 DNA: TGTGCCAGCAGCCCTAGACCGGGACAGTTCATCTATGGCTACACCTTC; CDR3 protein: CASSPRPGQFIYGYTF; CDR3 length: 16; J gene: TRBJ1-2; clone size: -; V gene: TRBV7-2; D gene: TRBD1
CDR3 DNA: TGTGCCAGCAGCGTAGAGCCAGGGGCTTCTGGAAACACCATATATTTT; CDR3 protein: CASSVEPGASGNTIYF; CDR3 length: 16; J gene: TRBJ1-3; clone size: -; V gene: TRBV9; D gene: -
CDR3 DNA: TGTGCCACCAGCAGAGGGTCCGGACTCGGCAGGGGTGAGCAGTTCTTC; CDR3 protein: CATSRGSGLGRGEQFF; CDR3 length: 16; J gene: TRBJ2-1; clone size: -; V gene: TRBV15; D gene: -